This T cell receptor beta chain was recorded in a study of identical twins. Study-wide points: Monozygotic twin pairs showed more out-of-frame TCR alpha sharing than models estimated. Conclusions relied on cross-sectional statistical analysis, not following the same donors.

TCRdb recomputed calls from the 5' RACE reads with MiXCR, one row per CDR3 protein. The repertoire has about 700,000 distinct CDR3 sequences, 8% to 9% of them found once; the top ten carry 0.98%. There are many counts of this clonotype. Its antigen remains unidentified. This CDR3 contains 18 residues. CDR1 and CDR2 from the germline V gene are SGHRS and YFSETQ. Trimming cost V 0 bases and J 10 bases, with 28 bases left between them. These data were likewise used in another study, on yellow fever vaccine responses in identical twins.

The rearrangement links TRBV5-1 to TRBJ1-2, with a tentative D call TRBD1 (6 bases). The sequenced material came from PBMCs. This sequence was found in a woman between 18 and 29 years old in good health. The CDR3 loop reads CASSLVGGRDTQRLFYTF. The DNA of the CDR3 is TGCGCCAGCAGCTTGGTGGGTGGGCGGGACACGCAACGACTATTCTACACCTTC.